This T cell receptor beta chain was retrieved from a study of shared clonotypes between healthy human individuals. Looking at the study overall: Three CD4 naive, three CD4 memory, two CD8 naive and one CD8 memory plate were used per donor. Study-wide results and caveats: Sharing across four donors was seen in 4.5% to 5.5% of naive CD4 clonotypes. An effect of sequencing depth on clonotype sharing among donors was expected.

Method: immunoSEQ multiplex PCR; TCRdb's copy keeps in-frame clones and lacks some. Among roughly 380,000 clones, 96% were seen once, and the ten largest hold about 0.32%. This clone was seen just once. No antigen is known for it. CDR3 length: 12 residues. V lost 7 bases to trimming and J lost 7 bases, with 10 bases between them. Germline V CDR1 and CDR2: MNHEY, SMNVEV (reference sequence). The chain recombines TRBV27 with TRBJ2-2, with a weak D call TRBD2 (5 bases). The sample was memory CD8+ T cells sorted from blood. Subset given: CD45RO+ cells pooled with CCR7-negative TemRA cells. The clonotype originates from a man in his thirties or forties in good health. Written as DNA, the CDR3 is TGTGCCAGCAAGAGAGGGAACGGGGAGCTGTTTTTT. Translating gives CASKRGNGELFF.